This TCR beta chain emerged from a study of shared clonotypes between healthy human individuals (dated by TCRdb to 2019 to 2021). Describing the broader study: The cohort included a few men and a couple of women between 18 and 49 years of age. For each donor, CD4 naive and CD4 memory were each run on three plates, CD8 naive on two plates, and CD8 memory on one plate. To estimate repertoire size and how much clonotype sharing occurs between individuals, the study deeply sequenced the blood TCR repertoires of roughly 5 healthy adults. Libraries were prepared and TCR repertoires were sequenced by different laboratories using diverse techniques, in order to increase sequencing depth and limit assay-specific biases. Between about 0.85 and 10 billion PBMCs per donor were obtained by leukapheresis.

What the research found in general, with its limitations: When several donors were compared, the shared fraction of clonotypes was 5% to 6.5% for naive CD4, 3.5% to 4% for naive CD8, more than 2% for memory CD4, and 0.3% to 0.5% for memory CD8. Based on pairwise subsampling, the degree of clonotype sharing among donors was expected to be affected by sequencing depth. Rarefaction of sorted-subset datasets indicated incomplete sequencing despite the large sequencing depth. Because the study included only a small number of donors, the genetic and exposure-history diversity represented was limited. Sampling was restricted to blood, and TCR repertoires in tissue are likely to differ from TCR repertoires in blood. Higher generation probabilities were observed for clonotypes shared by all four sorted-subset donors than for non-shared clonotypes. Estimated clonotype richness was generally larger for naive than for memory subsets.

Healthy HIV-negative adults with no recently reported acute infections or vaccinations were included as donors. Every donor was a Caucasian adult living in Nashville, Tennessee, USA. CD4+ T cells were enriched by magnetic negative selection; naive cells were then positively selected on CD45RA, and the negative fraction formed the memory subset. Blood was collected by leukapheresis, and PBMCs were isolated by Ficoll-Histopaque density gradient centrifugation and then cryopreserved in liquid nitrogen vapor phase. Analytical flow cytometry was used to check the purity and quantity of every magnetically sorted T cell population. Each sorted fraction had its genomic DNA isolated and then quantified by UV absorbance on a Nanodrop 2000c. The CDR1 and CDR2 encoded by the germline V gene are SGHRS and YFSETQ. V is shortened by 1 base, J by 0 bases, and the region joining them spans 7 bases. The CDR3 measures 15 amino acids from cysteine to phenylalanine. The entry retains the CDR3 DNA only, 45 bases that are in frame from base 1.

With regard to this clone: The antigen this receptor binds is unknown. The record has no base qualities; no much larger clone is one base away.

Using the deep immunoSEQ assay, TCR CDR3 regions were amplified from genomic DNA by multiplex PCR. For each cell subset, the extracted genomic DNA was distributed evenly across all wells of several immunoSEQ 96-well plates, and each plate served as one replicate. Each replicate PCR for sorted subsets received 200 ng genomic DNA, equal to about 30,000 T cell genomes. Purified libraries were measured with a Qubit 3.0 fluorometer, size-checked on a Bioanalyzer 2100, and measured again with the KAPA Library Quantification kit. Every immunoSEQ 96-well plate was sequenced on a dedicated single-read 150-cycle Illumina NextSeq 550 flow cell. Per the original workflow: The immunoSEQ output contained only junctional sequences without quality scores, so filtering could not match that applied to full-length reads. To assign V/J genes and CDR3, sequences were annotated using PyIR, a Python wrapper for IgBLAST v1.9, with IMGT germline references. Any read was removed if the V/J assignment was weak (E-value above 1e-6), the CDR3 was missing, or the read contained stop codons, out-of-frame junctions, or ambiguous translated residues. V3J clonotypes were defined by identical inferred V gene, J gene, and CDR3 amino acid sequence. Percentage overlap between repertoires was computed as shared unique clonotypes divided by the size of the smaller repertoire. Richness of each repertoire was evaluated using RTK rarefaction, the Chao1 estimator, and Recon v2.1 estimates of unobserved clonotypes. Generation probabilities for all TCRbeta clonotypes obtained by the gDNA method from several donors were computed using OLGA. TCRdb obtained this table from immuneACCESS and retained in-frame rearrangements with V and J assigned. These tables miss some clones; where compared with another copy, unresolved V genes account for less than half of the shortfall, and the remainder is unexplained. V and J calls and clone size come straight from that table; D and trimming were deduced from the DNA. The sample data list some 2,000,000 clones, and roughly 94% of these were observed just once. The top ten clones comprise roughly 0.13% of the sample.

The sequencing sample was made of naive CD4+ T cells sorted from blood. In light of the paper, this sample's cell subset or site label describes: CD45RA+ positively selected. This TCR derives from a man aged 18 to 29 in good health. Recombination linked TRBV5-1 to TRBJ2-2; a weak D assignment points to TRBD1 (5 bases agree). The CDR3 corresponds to CASSLKQANTGELFF. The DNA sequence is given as TGCGCCAGCAGCTTGAAACAGGCGAACACCGGGGAGCTGTTTTTT.